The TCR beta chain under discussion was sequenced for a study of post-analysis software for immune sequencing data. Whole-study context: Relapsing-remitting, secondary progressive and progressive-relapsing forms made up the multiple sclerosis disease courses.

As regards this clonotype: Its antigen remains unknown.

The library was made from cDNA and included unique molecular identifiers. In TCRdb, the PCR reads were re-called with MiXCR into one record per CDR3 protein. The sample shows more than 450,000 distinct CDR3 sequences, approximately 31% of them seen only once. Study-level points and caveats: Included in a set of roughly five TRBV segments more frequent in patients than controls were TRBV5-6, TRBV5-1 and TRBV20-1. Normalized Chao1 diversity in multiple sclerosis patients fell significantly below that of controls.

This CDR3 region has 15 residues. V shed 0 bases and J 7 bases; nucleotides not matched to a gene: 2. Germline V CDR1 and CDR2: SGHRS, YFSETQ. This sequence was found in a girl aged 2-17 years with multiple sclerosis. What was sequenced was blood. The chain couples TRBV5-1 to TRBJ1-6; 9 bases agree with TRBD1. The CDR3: CASSLGTGDNSPLHF. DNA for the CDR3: TGCGCCAGCAGCTTGGGGACAGGGGACAATTCACCCCTCCACTTT.